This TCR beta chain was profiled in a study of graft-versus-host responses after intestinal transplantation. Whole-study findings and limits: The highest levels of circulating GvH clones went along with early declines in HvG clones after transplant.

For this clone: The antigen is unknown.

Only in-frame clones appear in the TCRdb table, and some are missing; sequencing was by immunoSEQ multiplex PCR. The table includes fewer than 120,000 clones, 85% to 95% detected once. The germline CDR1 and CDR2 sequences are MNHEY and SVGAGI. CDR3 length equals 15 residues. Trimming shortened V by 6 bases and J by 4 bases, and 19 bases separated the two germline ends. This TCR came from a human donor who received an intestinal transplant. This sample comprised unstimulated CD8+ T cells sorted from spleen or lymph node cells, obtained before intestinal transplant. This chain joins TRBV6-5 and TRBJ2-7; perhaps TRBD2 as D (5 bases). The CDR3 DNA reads TGTGCCAGCAGCCCTCTCCCTCTAGCAGCTTACGAGCAGTACTTC. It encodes CASSPLPLAAYEQYF.